The 8 T cell receptor beta chains reported below all come from one sample, sequenced in a study of spatial heterogeneity in lung cancer. TCRdb processed the 5' RACE reads anew with MiXCR; each CDR3 protein has one entry. The sample consists of about 3,000 distinct CDR3 sequences, about 7.9% of them appearing once. Time point here: sample taken at primary tumor resection. Sequenced material: normal lung tissue next to the tumor, taken at surgery. All receptors derive from a male donor with early-stage non-small cell lung cancer.

This clonotype was counted ten times or more. V is TRBV2 and J is TRBJ2-3; 8 bases agree with TRBD2. There are 15 residues in the CDR3. J gave up 5 bases and V 7 bases, and 11 bases lay outside the gene matches. Germline V gene sequence: CDR1 SNHLY, CDR2 FYNNEI. The CDR3 protein is CASNDGGRTGDTQYF. CDR3 nucleotides: TGTGCCAGCAATGATGGCGGGAGGACGGGAGATACGCAGTATTTT.

This clonotype was counted at least ten times. The CDR3 is CASSAPRGGAEVAQYF. The CDR3 coding sequence is TGTGCCAGCAGTGCGCCCCGGGGGGGCGCGGAGGTAGCGCAGTATTTT. The rearrangement joins TRBV28 to TRBJ2-3, with 8 nucleotides matching TRBD2. The V and J ends lost 5 bases and 10 bases, in that order; junction bases with no gene match: 17. CDR1 is MDHEN and CDR2 is SYDVKM in the germline V gene. This CDR3 comprises 16 residues.

The table lists this clonotype with many counts. CDR3 in amino acids: CASSLGGSGDTQYF. CDR3 DNA sequence: TGTGCCAGCAGTTTAGGCGGGTCGGGAGATACGCAGTATTTT. The chain recombines TRBV12-3 or TRBV12-4 with TRBJ2-3, with D tentatively TRBD2 (5 bases). The CDR3 is 14 residues long. Deletions cut 1 base from V and 5 bases from J, with 10 bases between.

This clonotype is medium-sized by share. The rearrangement joins TRBV6-1 to TRBJ2-5; tentatively, D is TRBD2 (7 bases). Germline CDR1 is MNHNS and CDR2 is SASEGT. CDR3 length equals 13 residues. The V gene lost 7 bases and the J gene lost 4 bases, with 13 bases spanning the gap. The CDR3 region has the DNA TGTGCCAGCACTTGGGGGGGGCTAGAGACCCAGTACTTC. Its protein product is CASTWGGLETQYF.

Within the sample, this clonotype is medium-sized (0.01 to 0.1%). The chain couples TRBV5-1 to TRBJ2-3; D ambiguous. From germline, CDR1 is SGHRS and CDR2 YFSETQ. There are 13 residues in the CDR3. V was trimmed by 1 base and J by 8 bases, leaving 11 bases between them. CDR3 sequence reads: CASSLQPASTQYF. In DNA, the CDR3 is TGCGCCAGCAGCTTGCAGCCAGCGAGTACGCAGTATTTT.

By share, this clonotype counts as medium-sized. This chain joins TRBV25-1 and TRBJ1-4, with D unclear. Per the germline V gene, CDR1 is MGHDK and CDR2 is SYGVNS. V lost 3 bases, J lost 6 bases, and 5 bases lay in between. The CDR3 loop spans 12 amino acids. In nucleotides, the CDR3 is TGTGCCAGCAGTGACATCCATGAAAAACTGTTTTTT. Translating it yields CASSDIHEKLFF.

This clonotype is termed medium-sized. The chain joins TRBV12-3 or TRBV12-4 to TRBJ2-2; TRBD2 matches at 8 bases. This CDR3 is built from 18 residues. The V gene end was trimmed by 5 bases and the J gene end by 2 bases; junction bases not matched to a gene: 13. The CDR3 sequence is CASSKIPGGVFNTGELFF. The CDR3 bases are TGTGCCAGCAGTAAGATCCCGGGGGGGGTTTTTAACACCGGGGAGCTGTTTTTT.

This clonotype is deemed medium-sized (0.01 to 0.1%). This chain uses TRBV3-1 with TRBJ1-4; D remains unclear. The ends were cut back, 1 base at V and 5 bases at J, with 5 bases in the middle. This CDR3 spans 13 amino acids. From germline, CDR1 is LGHDT and CDR2 YNNKEL (reference sequence). As DNA, the CDR3 is TGTGCCAGCAGCCAAGCCATGAATGAAAAACTGTTTTTT. Translation: CASSQAMNEKLFF.